Listed below are T cell receptor beta chains from one sample, sequenced in a study. In TCRdb, the 5' RACE reads were re-called with MiXCR into one record per CDR3 protein. The table lists under 65,000 distinct CDR3 sequences, about a fifth of them singletons. Source material: tumor-infiltrating Tregs sorted from the breast tumor. These receptors were taken from a female donor with breast cancer. Each CDR3 is given with its conserved first and last residue.

TRBJ2-3 TRBV4-1 CASSRQTADTQYF
TRBJ2-7 TRBV18 CASSPGTADEQYF
TRBJ2-7 TRBV24-1 CATALGSYEQYF
TRBJ2-3 TRBV15 CATSGDAGLTDTQYF
TRBJ1-2 TRBV7-9 CASSFRRQLNYGYTF
TRBJ2-1 TRBV6-2/TRBV6-3 CASSLFVSYNEQFF
TRBJ1-3 TRBV5-1 CASSMDTPGNTIYF
TRBJ2-7 TRBV27 CASSSRGGYYEQYF
TRBJ1-1 TRBV20-1 CSASAELGGFTEAFF
TRBJ2-7 TRBV10-3 CAISESGTGYEQYF
TRBJ2-2 TRBV6-6 CASGSRGLGTGELCF
TRBJ1-1 TRBV7-2 CASSRGWMRQAFF
TRBJ1-1 TRBV5-1 CASSLAGGGGRTEAFF
TRBJ1-1 TRBV5-1 CASSRGTGDMNTEAFF
TRBJ1-5 TRBV7-8 CASSSGTGGNQPQHF
TRBJ1-2 TRBV7-2 CASSGRDRANYGYTF
TRBJ2-2 TRBV6-5 CAGRRGTTGELFF
TRBJ2-2 TRBV5-1 CASSLEFLTGELFF
TRBJ1-5 TRBV12-3/TRBV12-4 CASSRGWPQHF
TRBJ2-7 TRBV20-1 CSARGQNYEQYF
TRBJ2-3 TRBV12-3/TRBV12-4 CASSRRTSGEGDSTDTQYF
TRBJ2-5 TRBV18 CASSLDIQETQYF
TRBJ1-1 TRBV28 CASTVTGGHGTEAFF
TRBJ2-2 TRBV29-1 CSVDAGGGQNTGELFF
TRBJ2-3 TRBV4-2 CASSLTSGRTDTQYF
TRBJ1-1 TRBV2 CASSDLPRGTEAFF
TRBJ2-6 TRBV7-2 CASSVTGSGANVLTF
TRBJ1-2 TRBV5-1 CASSPWGQVMDGYTF
TRBJ2-3 TRBV6-6 CASRAGEGTQYF
TRBJ1-5 TRBV20-1 CSAGGTGGTGQPQHF
TRBJ1-2 TRBV7-2 CASSLGGTGLLYGCTF
TRBJ2-7 TRBV6-6 CASSYPLGGRPTEQYF
TRBJ2-4 TRBV5-1 CASSLDGLTREF
TRBJ2-2 TRBV7-2 CASSFRVGGIGNTGELFF
TRBJ2-5 TRBV7-2 CASSLDGTGSTQYF
TRBJ2-5 TRBV7-2 CASSLARTAQETQYF
TRBJ2-7 TRBV5-1 CASSSQGQEAEQYF
TRBJ2-1 TRBV28 CASSLSSGGYNEQFF
TRBJ1-3 TRBV2 CASSDQGTSGNTIYF
TRBJ1-1 TRBV6-6 CASSYGEGAGGTEAFF
TRBJ2-1 TRBV20-1 CSAMGLAGASYNEQFF
TRBJ2-1 TRBV7-2 CASSLMSEQFF
TRBJ2-7 TRBV7-8 CASSFGLAGDVQYF
TRBJ2-1 TRBV2 CASSERETSDEQFF
TRBJ2-1 TRBV28 CASSLGESSYNEQFF
TRBJ2-1 TRBV25-1 CASSEWGRGGVDNKQFF
TRBJ2-3 TRBV7-8 CASSLARETDTQYF
TRBJ1-2 TRBV4-1 CASSQVLAEGYTF
TRBJ1-5 TRBV15 CATSRGDRGDNQPQHF
TRBJ1-5 TRBV7-9 CASSNSDTLNQPQHF
TRBJ2-7 TRBV7-9 CASSLTGDEQYF